This TCR beta chain derives from a study of siplizumab effects on memory and regulatory T cells. Study-wide results and caveats: Proliferating Tregs' suppressive function in siplizumab cultures went unconfirmed.

As for this clone: Its antigen is as yet unknown.

Assay used: immunoSEQ multiplex PCR; TCRdb lists only in-frame clones, some missing. The sample holds about 100,000 clones, 92% seen once. Germline lookup yields CDR1 MDHEN and CDR2 SYDVKM. The germline V and J ends were trimmed by 5 bases and 5 bases, with 9 bases remaining between them. CDR3 length: 12 residues. Material: Tregs sorted from blood. The TCR sequence derives from a human donor in good health. The chain links TRBV28 to TRBJ2-5, with D possibly being TRBD1 (6 bases). The CDR3, as DNA: TGTGCCAGCAGTCTCAGGGGTGAGACCCAGTACTTC. The encoded protein is CASSLRGETQYF.